The next 13 T cell receptor beta chains were all read from a single sample in a study of blood T cells in healthy people across ages (dated by TCRdb to about 2015). Libraries were constructed by 5' RACE. The run used an Illumina HiSeq 2500. The second PCR ran for about 7 to 11 cycles and used a J-beta primer mix along with a sample-barcoded 5' primer. TCRdb reprocessed the public reads (quality trimming at Q25 with fastp, clone calling with MiXCR) and kept in-frame beta chains. CDR3 protein duplicates are merged, each entry listing the most common genes and DNA. The sample profile shows hundreds of thousands of distinct CDR3 sequences; roughly 25% of them were found once. 9.4% of the sample is held by the ten biggest clonotypes. The same specimen was also included in a second study, on T cells of mothers and their children.

The sequencing input was blood. Source of these receptors: a boy under 18 in good health.

This clonotype occurred a few times. V is TRBV13 and J is TRBJ2-5, with D tentatively TRBD2 (5 bases). The last part of the DNA fits TRBJ2-7 better; the J call may be wrong. The CDR3 is 15 residues long. CDR1 and CDR2 (germline): PRHDT, FYEKMQ (reference sequence). The CDR3 DNA sequence: TGTGCCAGCAGCTTAGGCCGGGGTGGCGTCTACGAGCAGTACTTC. Amino acid sequence: CASSLGRGGVYEQYF.

The chain has TRBV29-1 and TRBJ2-1; maybe TRBD2 (7 bases). The CDR3 has 13 amino acids. The V and J ends lost 3 bases and 6 bases respectively, with 12 bases between them. Germline CDR1 SQVTM, CDR2 ANQGSEA. The CDR3 nucleotides are TGCAGCGTTGATGTGGGAGGGGGCAATGAGCAGTTCTTC. The encoded protein is CSVDVGGGNEQFF.

This clonotype was detected only a few times. V is TRBV29-1 and J is TRBJ1-5; D is possibly TRBD1 (6 bases). The V gene lost 5 bases and the J gene lost 1 base, with 12 bases spanning the gap. This CDR3 is built from 14 residues. CDR1 SQVTM and CDR2 ANQGSEA come from the germline V gene. CDR3 residues: CSVPLGQSNQPQHF. CDR3 DNA sequence: TGCAGCGTTCCCCTTGGACAGAGCAATCAGCCCCAGCATTTT.

In its sample, this clonotype was seen a few times. V is TRBV10-3 and J is TRBJ2-4; no clear D gene. Looked up from germline, CDR1 is ENHRY and CDR2 is SYGVKD. V shed 2 bases and J shed 0 bases, with 11 bases lying between them. This CDR3 spans 16 amino acids. This CDR3 is CAISETWASAKNIQYF. The CDR3 nucleotides read TGTGCCATCAGTGAGACATGGGCCTCAGCCAAAAACATTCAGTACTTC.

The gene calls are TRBV29-1 and TRBJ2-1, with 9 nucleotides matching TRBD2. The CDR3 has 15 residues. V lost 7 bases and J lost 4; bases outside the gene matches: 11. From germline, CDR1 is SQVTM and CDR2 ANQGSEA. DNA of the CDR3: TGCAGCGCTCTTGGCGGGGGGGCTTCGTACAATGAGCAGTTCTTC. Translation: CSALGGGASYNEQFF.

The V call is TRBV5-5, the J call TRBJ1-2; weak D call: TRBD1 (5 bases). The germline gives CDR1 SGHKS, CDR2 YYEKEE (reference sequence). CDR3 length: 14 residues. Trimming pared 2 bases from V and 4 bases from J, leaving 12 bases between. CDR3 bases: TGTGCCAGCAGCTTCGATATGGGACTCTATGGCTACACCTTC. Translated: CASSFDMGLYGYTF. Full variable domain (missing parts from reference TRBV5-5 and TRBJ1-2): DAGVTQSPTHLIKTRGQQVTLRCSPISGHKSVSWYQQVLGQGPQFIFQYYEKEERGRGNFPDRFSARQFPNYSSELNVNALLLGDSALYLCASSFDMGLYGYTFGSGTRLTVV.

The chain uses TRBV12-3 or TRBV12-4 and TRBJ2-5, with TRBD2 matching 7 bases. Matching the DNA end better, TRBJ2-1 makes the J call doubtful. The CDR3 consists of 15 residues. CDR3 nucleotide sequence: TGTGCCAGCAGTTTATTGGGGGGGATAGCAAATGAGCAGTTCTTC. Translated: CASSLLGGIANEQFF.

This clonotype has just a few counts. The chain employs TRBV10-3 and TRBJ2-1; D unclear. V dropped 5 bases and J dropped 5 bases, with 4 bases sitting between them. This CDR3 region has 11 residues. Germline assignment: CDR1 ENHRY and CDR2 SYGVKD. The CDR3 reads CAISNNNEQFF. The CDR3 region has the DNA TGTGCCATCAGTAACAACAATGAGCAGTTCTTC.

This clonotype was seen a few times. The CDR3 loop is CSVEEGRRPQTQYF. CDR3 DNA sequence: TGCAGCGTTGAAGAAGGGCGCAGGCCACAGACCCAGTACTTC. The chain has TRBV29-1 and TRBJ2-5; D is unresolved. This CDR3 is built from 14 residues. Germline V lookup: CDR1 SQVTM, CDR2 ANQGSEA. V was shortened by 0 bases and J by 6 bases, with 14 bases between the two germline ends.

The chain has TRBV20-1 and TRBJ2-5; D unclear. The better agreement between TRBJ2-1 and the DNA end casts doubt on the J call. Per the germline V gene, CDR1 is DFQATT and CDR2 is SNEGSKA (reference sequence). The CDR3 runs 14 residues. CDR3 bases: TGCAGTGCTAGAGACCCCAGGACGGACGACGAGCAGTTCTTC. Encoded protein: CSARDPRTDDEQFF.

This clonotype was seen a few times. The rearrangement joins TRBV24-1 to TRBJ2-5; tentatively, D is TRBD2 (6 bases). This CDR3 has 13 residues. V was cut by 4 bases and J by 7 bases, with 12 bases left in between. Per the germline V gene, CDR1 is KGHDR and CDR2 is SFDVKD. CDR3 in amino acids: CATSERESRTQYF. The CDR3 DNA sequence: TGTGCCACCAGTGAACGGGAGTCTAGGACCCAGTACTTC.

The chain couples TRBV29-1 to TRBJ2-1; TRBD1 matches 8 bases. There are 13 residues in the CDR3. After removal of 6 bases from V and 9 bases from J, the junction contained 10 bases not matched to a gene. Germline V gene data show CDR1 as SQVTM and CDR2 as ANQGSEA. The CDR3 DNA reads TGCAGCGTCGTAGACAGGACAGGGAGTGAGCAGTTCTTC. Translation: CSVVDRTGSEQFF.

This clonotype was recorded a few times. This rearrangement joins TRBV15 to TRBJ2-7, with TRBD1 identical over 8 bases. Germline-derived CDR1 and CDR2 are LNHNV and YYDKDF (reference sequence). The CDR3 consists of 13 residues. The junction had 2 bases not matched to a gene; V was cut back by 4 bases and J by 3 bases. The CDR3 loop reads CATSITGGYEQYF. Written as DNA, the CDR3 is TGTGCCACCAGCATCACAGGGGGCTACGAGCAGTACTTC.